This T cell receptor beta chain was profiled in a study of blood T cell repertoires in COVID-19. Study information: Collection of acute and convalescent COVID-19 samples took place in the United States, Italy and Spain. In each case, the material was cDNA or gDNA derived from T cells, B-cell-depleted T cells, or PBMCs.

Germline V gives CDR1 SGHAT, CDR2 FQNNGV. The CDR3 spans 14 residues. V was clipped by 8 bases and J by 8 bases; unmatched bases: 9. Under the authors' procedure: Nucleated cell number was recorded as an estimate derived from reference gene primer amplification. The data were produced by immunoSEQ multiplex PCR, yet TCRdb's version contains in-frame clones alone and is incomplete. V, J and clone size are taken as reported in that table, and D and trimming were inferred from the DNA itself. The data contain 90,000 to 120,000 clones, about three quarters of them singletons. This chain uses TRBV11-2 with TRBJ2-1, with TRBD2 matching 10 bases. This receptor was taken from a man aged 65-85 years with acute or convalescent COVID-19. The sample was peripheral blood. CDR3 sequence reads: CASSAGGPSDEQFF. The CDR3 nucleotides are TGTGCCAGCTCAGCGGGGGGGCCGTCGGATGAGCAGTTCTTC.